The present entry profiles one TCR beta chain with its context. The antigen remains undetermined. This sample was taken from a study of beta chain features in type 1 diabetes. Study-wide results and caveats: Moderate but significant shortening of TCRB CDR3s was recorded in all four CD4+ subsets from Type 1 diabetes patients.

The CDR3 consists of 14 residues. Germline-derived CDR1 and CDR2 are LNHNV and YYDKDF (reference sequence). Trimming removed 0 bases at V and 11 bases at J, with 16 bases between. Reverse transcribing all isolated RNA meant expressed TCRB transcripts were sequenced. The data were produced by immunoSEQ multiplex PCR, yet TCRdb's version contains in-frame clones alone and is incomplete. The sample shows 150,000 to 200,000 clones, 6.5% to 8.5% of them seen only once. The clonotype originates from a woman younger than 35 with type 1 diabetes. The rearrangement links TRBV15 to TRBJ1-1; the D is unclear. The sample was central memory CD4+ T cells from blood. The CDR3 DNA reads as TGTGCCACCAGCAGAGATACCCCTCAAAGAGGGGCTTTCTTT. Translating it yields CATSRDTPQRGAFF.